These T cell receptor beta chains were read from a single sample in a study of T cell responses to AZD1222 COVID-19 vaccine. Profiled with immunoSEQ multiplex PCR; TCRdb holds only in-frame clones, not every one. The sample records 150,000 to 200,000 clones, about 92% being singletons. Sequenced here: peripheral blood, sampled on day 0 of AZD1222 vaccination. These receptors originate from an adult in good health. Each CDR3 is given with its conserved first and last residue. D genes are given only for firm matches.

>.|TRBV3-1/TRBV3-2|TRBJ1-1
CASSPRDGPGAFF
>.|TRBV5-1|TRBJ2-2
CASSLDRTGELFF
>.|TRBV6-1|TRBJ1-3
CASSERGDSGNTIYF
>.|TRBV3-1/TRBV3-2|TRBJ2-5
CASSQGAWGETQYF
>.|TRBV6-5|TRBJ2-2
CASSASVGAGELFF
>TRBD1|TRBV3-1/TRBV3-2|TRBJ2-7
CASSVITGGAYEQYF
>TRBD2|TRBV5-1|TRBJ2-1
CASSRTSGGAYNEQFF
>.|TRBV5-1|TRBJ2-5
CASSFTGTQETQYF
>.|TRBV7-9|TRBJ1-6
CASTLMGGISSPLHF
>.|TRBV28|TRBJ2-5
CASRRGQETQYF
>.|TRBV2|TRBJ1-2
CASSENWQPNYGYTF
>.|TRBV15|TRBJ1-2
CATSRGIYGYTF
>TRBD2|TRBV9|TRBJ2-1
CASSVSGGGYNEQFF
>.|TRBV19|TRBJ1-2
CASSILVRDSGYTF
>.|TRBV10-2|TRBJ1-2
CASSEVLGGSYGYTF
>.|TRBV27|TRBJ1-4
CASSPGGWFATNENLFF
>.|TRBV18|TRBJ1-5
CASSSGFDQPQHF
>TRBD1|TRBV19|TRBJ2-7
CASSIGSPGTGRSEQYF
>TRBD1|TRBV18|TRBJ1-2
CASSLRTGVEGRGYTF
>TRBD1|TRBV11-3|TRBJ2-3
CASSAQGASGTQYF
>.|TRBV7-2|TRBJ1-2
CASSLVREPNYGYTF
>.|TRBV7-2|TRBJ1-2
CASSWTPDQGYTF
>.|TRBV15|TRBJ2-7
CATSRDLISLRYEQYF
>TRBD2|TRBV10-1|TRBJ2-2
CASSEGLAKTELFF
>.|TRBV19|TRBJ1-3
CASSTGSGNTIYF
>TRBD2|TRBV10-3|TRBJ2-4
CAISRLAGGPARAKNIQYF
>.|TRBV28|TRBJ2-2
CASSHGQIHTGELFF
>.|TRBV6-5|TRBJ1-2
CASSYTRGIHGYTF
>.|TRBV5-1|TRBJ1-4
CASSRTGGRANEKLFF
>.|TRBV27|TRBJ2-3
CASTPRRGSEADTQYF
>.|TRBV29-1|TRBJ2-7
CSVVGFWYEQYF
>TRBD1|TRBV6-5|TRBJ1-2
CASSRDRRGYTF
>TRBD2|TRBV7-2|TRBJ2-7
CASSLVATSGAEQYF
>TRBD1|TRBV9|TRBJ1-2
CASSVSTGFYGYTF
>TRBD1|TRBV5-5|TRBJ2-7
CASSTGQAAYEQYF
>.|TRBV19|TRBJ2-2
CASRRRAVGSGELFF
>.|TRBV7-2|TRBJ1-2
CASSLAVSAYGYTF
>.|TRBV6-5|TRBJ2-1
CASSYSPGSSYNEQFF
>.|TRBV7-2|TRBJ1-1
CASSPPNTEAFF
>TRBD1|TRBV15|TRBJ1-1
CATSREDRVEAFF
>.|TRBV30|TRBJ2-2
CAWSQSGTSYTGELFF
>.|TRBV14|TRBJ2-7
CASSRGPLSYEQYF
>.|TRBV30|TRBJ1-3
CAWRLGGGNTIYF
>.|TRBV5-1|TRBJ1-1
CASSYEPNTEAFF
>.|TRBV18|TRBJ1-3
CASSPSPSGSGNTIYF
>TRBD1|TRBV5-1|TRBJ2-4
CASSFFPGGLKLAKNIQYF
>.|TRBV4-2|TRBJ1-6
CASSQGMVGSPLHF
>.|TRBV5-1|TRBJ1-1
CASAMILNTEAFF
>TRBD2|TRBV6-6|TRBJ2-7
CASSWASGAYEQYF
>.|TRBV30|TRBJ1-3
CACRGRGNTIYF
>.|TRBV11-2|TRBJ2-1
CASSLSPAGGSSEQFF
>.|TRBV4-3|TRBJ2-5
CASSQVGGETQYF
>.|TRBV12-3/TRBV12-4|TRBJ1-1
CASRRYKTEAFF